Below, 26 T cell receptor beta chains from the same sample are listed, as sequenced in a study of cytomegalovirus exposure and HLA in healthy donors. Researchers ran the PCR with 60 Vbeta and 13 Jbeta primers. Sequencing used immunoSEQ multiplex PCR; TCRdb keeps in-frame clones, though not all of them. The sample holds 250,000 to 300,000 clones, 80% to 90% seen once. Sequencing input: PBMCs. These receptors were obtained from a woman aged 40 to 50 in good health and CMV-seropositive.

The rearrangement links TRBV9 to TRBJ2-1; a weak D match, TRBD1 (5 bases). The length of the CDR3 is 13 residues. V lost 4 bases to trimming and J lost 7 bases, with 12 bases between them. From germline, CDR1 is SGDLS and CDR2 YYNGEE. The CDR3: CASSLGHGNEQFF. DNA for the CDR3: TGTGCCAGCAGCCTCGGACATGGGAATGAGCAGTTCTTC.

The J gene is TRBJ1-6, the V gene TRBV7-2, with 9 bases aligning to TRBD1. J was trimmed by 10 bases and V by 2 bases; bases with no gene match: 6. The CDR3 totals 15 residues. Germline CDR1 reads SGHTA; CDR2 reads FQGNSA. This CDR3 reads CASSLMGQGNSPLHF. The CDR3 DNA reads TGTGCCAGCAGCTTAATGGGACAGGGTAACTCACCCCTCCACTTT.

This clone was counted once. DNA for the CDR3: TGTGCCAGCAGCTTAGTACCCCATACCGGGGAACTCTTCGGAAACACCATATATTTT. It codes for CASSLVPHTGELFGNTIYF. The V gene is TRBV7-6, the J gene TRBJ1-3; D gene ambiguous. V was shortened by 1 base and J by 4 bases, with 23 bases between the two germline ends. This CDR3 contains 19 residues. The germline CDR1 and CDR2 sequences are SGHVS and FNYEAQ. Full variable domain (rest looked up from reference TRBV7-6 and TRBJ1-3): GAGVSQSPRYKVTKRGQDVALRCDPISGHVSLYWYRQALGQGPEFLTYFNYEAQQDKSGLPNDRFSAERPEGSISTLTIQRTEQRDSAMYRCASSLVPHTGELFGNTIYFGEGSWLTVV.

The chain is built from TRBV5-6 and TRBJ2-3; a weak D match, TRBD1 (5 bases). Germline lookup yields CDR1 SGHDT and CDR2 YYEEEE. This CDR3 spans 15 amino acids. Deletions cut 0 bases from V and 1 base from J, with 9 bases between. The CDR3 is CASSLEGKGTDTQYF. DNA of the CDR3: TGTGCCAGCAGCTTGGAGGGGAAAGGCACAGATACGCAGTATTTT.

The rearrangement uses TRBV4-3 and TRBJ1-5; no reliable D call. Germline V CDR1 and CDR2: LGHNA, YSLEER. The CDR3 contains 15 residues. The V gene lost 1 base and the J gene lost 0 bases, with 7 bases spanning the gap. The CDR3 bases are TGCGCCAGCAGCCAAGCTTTTAATAGCAATCAGCCCCAGCATTTT. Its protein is CASSQAFNSNQPQHF.

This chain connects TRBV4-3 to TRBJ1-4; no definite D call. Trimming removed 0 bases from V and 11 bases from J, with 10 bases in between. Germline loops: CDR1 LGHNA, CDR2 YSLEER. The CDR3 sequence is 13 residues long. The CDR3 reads CASSQDLEPKLFF. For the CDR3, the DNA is TGCGCCAGCAGCCAAGATTTGGAGCCCAAACTGTTTTTT.

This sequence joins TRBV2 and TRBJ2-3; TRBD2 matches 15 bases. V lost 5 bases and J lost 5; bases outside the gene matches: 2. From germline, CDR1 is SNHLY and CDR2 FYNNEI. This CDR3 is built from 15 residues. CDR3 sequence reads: CASSRTSGRVDTQYF. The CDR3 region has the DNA TGTGCCAGCAGTCGGACTAGCGGGAGGGTAGATACGCAGTATTTT.

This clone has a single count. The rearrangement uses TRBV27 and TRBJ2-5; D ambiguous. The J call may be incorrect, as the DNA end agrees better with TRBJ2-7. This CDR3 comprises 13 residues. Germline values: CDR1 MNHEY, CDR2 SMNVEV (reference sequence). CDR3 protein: CASKPLLFYEQYF. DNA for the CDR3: TGTGCCAGCAAACCCCTGCTCTTCTACGAGCAGTACTTC.

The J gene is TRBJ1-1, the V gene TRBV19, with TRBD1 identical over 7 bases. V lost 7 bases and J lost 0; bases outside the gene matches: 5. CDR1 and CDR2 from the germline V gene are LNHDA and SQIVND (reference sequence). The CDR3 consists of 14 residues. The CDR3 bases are TGTGCCAGTACTCTAGGGACAGTGAACACTGAAGCTTTCTTT. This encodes CASTLGTVNTEAFF.

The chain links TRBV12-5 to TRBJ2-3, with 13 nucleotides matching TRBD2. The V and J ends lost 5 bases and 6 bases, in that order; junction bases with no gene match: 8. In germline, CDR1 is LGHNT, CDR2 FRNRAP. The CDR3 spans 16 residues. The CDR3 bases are TGTGCTAGTGGTCAGCCGGGACTAGCGGGAAGGGATACGCAGTATTTT. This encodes CASGQPGLAGRDTQYF.

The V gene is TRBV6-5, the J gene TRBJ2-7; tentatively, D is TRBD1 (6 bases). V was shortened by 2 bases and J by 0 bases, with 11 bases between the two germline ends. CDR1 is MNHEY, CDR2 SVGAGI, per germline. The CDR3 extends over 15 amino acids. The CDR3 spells CASSYRTDSSYEQYF. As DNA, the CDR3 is TGTGCCAGCAGTTACCGGACAGATAGCTCCTACGAGCAGTACTTC.

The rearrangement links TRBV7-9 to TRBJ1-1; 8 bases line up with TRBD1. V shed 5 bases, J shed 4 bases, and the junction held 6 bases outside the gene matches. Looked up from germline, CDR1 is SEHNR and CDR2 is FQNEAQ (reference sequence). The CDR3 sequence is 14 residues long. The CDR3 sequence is CASSAGGISTEAFF. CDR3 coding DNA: TGTGCCAGCAGCGCAGGGGGCATCAGCACTGAAGCTTTCTTT. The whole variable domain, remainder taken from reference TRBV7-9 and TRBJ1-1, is DTGVSQNPRHKITKRGQNVTFRCDPISEHNRLYWYRQTLGQGPEFLTYFQNEAQLEKSRLLSDRFSAERPKGSFSTLEIQRTEQGDSAMYLCASSAGGISTEAFFGQGTRLTVV.

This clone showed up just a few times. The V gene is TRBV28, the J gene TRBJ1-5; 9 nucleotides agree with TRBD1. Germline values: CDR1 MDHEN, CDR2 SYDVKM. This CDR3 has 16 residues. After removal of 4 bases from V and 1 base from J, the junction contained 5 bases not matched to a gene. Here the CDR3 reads CASSSVGQGSNQPQHF. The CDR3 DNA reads TGTGCCAGCAGTTCCGTGGGACAGGGAAGCAATCAGCCCCAGCATTTT.

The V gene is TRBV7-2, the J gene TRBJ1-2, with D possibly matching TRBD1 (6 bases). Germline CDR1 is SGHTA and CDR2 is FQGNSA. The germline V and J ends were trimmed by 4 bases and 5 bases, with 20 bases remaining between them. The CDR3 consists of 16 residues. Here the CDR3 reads CASSSTAQGYIYGYTF. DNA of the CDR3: TGTGCCAGCAGCTCGACCGCTCAGGGGTATATTTATGGCTACACCTTC.

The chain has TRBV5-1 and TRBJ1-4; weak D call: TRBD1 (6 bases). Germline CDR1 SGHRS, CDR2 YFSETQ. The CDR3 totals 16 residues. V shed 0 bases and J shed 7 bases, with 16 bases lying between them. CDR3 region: CASSLVVGGRGEKLFF. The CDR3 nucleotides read TGCGCCAGCAGCTTGGTTGTCGGGGGGCGAGGTGAAAAACTGTTTTTT.

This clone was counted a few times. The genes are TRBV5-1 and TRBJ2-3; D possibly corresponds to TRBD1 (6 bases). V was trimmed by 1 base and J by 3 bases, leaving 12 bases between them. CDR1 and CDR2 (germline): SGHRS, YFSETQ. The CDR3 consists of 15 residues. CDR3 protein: CASSLTGFETDTQYF. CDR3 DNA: TGCGCCAGCAGCTTGACAGGGTTTGAAACAGATACGCAGTATTTT.

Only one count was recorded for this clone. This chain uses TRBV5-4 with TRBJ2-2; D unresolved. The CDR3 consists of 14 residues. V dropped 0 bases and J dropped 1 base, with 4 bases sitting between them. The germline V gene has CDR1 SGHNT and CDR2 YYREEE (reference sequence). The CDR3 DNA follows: TGTGCCAGCAGCTTGGACGGGAACACCGGGGAGCTGTTTTTT. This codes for CASSLDGNTGELFF.

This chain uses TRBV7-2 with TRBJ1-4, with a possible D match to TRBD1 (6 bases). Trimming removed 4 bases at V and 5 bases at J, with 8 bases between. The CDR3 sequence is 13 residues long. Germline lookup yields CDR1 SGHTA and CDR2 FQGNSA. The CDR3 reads CASSYRGNEKLFF. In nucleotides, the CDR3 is TGTGCCAGCAGCTATAGGGGGAATGAAAAACTGTTTTTT.

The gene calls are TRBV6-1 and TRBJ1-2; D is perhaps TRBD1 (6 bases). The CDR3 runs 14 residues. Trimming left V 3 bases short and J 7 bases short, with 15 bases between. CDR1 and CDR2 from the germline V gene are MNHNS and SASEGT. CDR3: CASSDLLGAGGYTF. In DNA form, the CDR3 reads TGTGCCAGCAGTGATCTGCTGGGGGCGGGTGGCTACACCTTC.

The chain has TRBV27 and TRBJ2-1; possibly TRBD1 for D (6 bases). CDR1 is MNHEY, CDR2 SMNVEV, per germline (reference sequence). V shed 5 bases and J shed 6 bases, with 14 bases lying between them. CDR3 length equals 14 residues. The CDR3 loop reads CASSPKDSGNEQFF. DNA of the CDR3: TGTGCCAGCAGTCCGAAGGACAGCGGCAATGAGCAGTTCTTC.

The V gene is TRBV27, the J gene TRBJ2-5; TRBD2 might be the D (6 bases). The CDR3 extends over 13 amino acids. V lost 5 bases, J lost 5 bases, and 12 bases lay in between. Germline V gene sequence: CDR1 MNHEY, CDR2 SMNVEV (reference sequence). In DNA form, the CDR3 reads TGTGCCAGCAGTCCCTGGACTACTGAGACCCAGTACTTC. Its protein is CASSPWTTETQYF.

The CDR3 DNA follows: TGTGCCAGCAGCTTAGGGGGCACCTCTGGAAACACCATATATTTT. Residues: CASSLGGTSGNTIYF. The genes are TRBV7-2 and TRBJ1-3, with D tentatively TRBD1 (5 bases). Trimming cost V 1 base and J 0 bases, with 7 bases left between them. This CDR3 contains 15 residues. The germline V gene encodes CDR1 SGHTA and CDR2 FQGNSA. Variable domain in full (rest from reference TRBV7-2 and TRBJ1-3): GAGVSQSPSNKVTEKGKDVELRCDPISGHTALYWYRQSLGQGLEFLIYFQGNSAPDKSGLPSDRFSAERTGGSVSTLTIQRTQQEDSAVYLCASSLGGTSGNTIYFGEGSWLTVV.

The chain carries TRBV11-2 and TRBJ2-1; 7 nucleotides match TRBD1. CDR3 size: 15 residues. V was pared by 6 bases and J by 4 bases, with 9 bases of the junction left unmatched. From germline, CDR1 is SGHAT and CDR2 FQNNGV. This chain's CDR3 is CASSPGGWSYNEQFF. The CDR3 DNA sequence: TGTGCCAGCAGTCCAGGGGGATGGTCTTACAATGAGCAGTTCTTC.

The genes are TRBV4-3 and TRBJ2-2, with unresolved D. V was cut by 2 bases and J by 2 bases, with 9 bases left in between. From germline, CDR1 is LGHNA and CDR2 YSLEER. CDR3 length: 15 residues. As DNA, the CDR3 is TGCGCCAGCAGCCAAACCCCTACCAACACCGGGGAGCTGTTTTTT. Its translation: CASSQTPTNTGELFF.

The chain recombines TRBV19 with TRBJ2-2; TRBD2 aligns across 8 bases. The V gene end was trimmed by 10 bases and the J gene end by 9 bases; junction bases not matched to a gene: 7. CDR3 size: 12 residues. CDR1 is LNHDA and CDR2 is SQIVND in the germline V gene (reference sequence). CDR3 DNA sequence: TGTGCCACCGGGACTAGTTCGTGGGAGCTGTTTTTT. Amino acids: CATGTSSWELFF.

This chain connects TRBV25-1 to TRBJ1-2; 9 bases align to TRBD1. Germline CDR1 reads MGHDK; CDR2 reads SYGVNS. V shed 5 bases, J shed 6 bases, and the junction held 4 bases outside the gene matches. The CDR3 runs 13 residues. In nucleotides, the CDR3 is TGTGCCAGCAGTCCCCGGGACAGGGATGGCTACACCTTC. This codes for CASSPRDRDGYTF.